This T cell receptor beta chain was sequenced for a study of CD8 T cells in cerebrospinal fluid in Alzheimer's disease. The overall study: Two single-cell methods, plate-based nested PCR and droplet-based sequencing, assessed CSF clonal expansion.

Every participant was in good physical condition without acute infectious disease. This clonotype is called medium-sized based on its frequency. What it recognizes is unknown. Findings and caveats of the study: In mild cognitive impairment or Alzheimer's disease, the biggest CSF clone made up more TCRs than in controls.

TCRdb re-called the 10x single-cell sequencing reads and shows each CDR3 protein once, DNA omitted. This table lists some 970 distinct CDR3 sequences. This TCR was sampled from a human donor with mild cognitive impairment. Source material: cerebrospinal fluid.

CDR3 loop: CASVPGQGYNEQFF. V and J are TRBV19 and TRBJ2-1; the D gene TCRdb calls, TRBD1, cannot be checked with no DNA. This CDR3 contains 14 residues. The germline V gene has CDR1 LNHDA and CDR2 SQIVND (reference sequence).